The clone carrying this TCR beta chain showed up many times. Its antigen remains unidentified. Trimming left V 3 bases short and J 2 bases short, with 9 bases between. The CDR3 runs to 13 residues. Germline values: CDR1 SGHRS, CDR2 YFSETQ. TCR cDNA molecules were tagged individually, and each one carried a unique molecular identifier. One entry per CDR3 protein results from TCRdb running MiXCR on the 5' RACE reads. Counted here are tens of thousands of distinct CDR3 sequences, approximately 14% occurring once; the ten biggest clones make up 55% to 60%. Time point described: sample taken at primary tumor resection. Tumor, nontumor lung or frozen PBMC supplied whole RNA that was sequenced unsorted. This record belongs to a study of spatial heterogeneity in lung cancer. Whole-study context: Detected sequences consistently included more beta-chain ones than alpha-chain ones. Across the raw uncorrected reads, a unique TCR and UMI combination was observed, on average, more than ten times. Overall study results and limits: Ubiquitous expanded tumor TCRs surfaced in blood more at resection than they did at follow-up.

The receptor comes from a male donor with early-stage non-small cell lung cancer. The material sequenced was PBMCs, taken at surgery. V is TRBV5-1 and J is TRBJ2-7, with D possibly being TRBD1 (6 bases). CDR3 amino acids: CASSSGQTYEQYF. The CDR3 bases are TGCGCCAGCAGCTCAGGACAGACCTACGAGCAGTACTTC. The full variable domain, completed using reference TRBV5-1 and TRBJ2-7, is KAGVTQTPRYLIKTRGQQVTLSCSPISGHRSVSWYQQTPGQGLQFLFEYFSETQRNKGNFPGRFSGRQFSNSRSEMNVSTLELGDSALYLCASSSGQTYEQYFGPGTRLTVT.